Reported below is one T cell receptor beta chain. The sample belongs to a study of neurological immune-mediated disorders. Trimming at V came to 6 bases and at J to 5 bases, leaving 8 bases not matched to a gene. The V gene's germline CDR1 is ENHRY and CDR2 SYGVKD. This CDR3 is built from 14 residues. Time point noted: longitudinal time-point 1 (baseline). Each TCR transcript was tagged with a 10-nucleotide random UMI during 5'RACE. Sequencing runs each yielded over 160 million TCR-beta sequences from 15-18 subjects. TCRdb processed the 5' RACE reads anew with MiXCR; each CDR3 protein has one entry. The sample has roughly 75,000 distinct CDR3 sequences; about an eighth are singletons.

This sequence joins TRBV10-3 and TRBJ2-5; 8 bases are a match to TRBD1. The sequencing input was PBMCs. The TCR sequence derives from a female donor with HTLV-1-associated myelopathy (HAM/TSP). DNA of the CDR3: TGTGCCATCAGCCCAGGGGGCTATGGGGAGACCCAGTACTTC. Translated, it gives CAISPGGYGETQYF.